Sequencing of this T cell receptor (beta chain) was carried out in a study of T cell repertoires in cytomegalovirus infection (dated by TCRdb to the late 2010s). For the wider study: Peptide stimulations targeted recently identified HLA-C-restricted CMV epitopes, whose presentation resists viral immunomodulation, together with well-studied HLA-B-restricted epitopes. The HLA type of each donor mattered for the analysis, because public TCR beta signatures pointed to carriage of CMV infection along with the matching HLA type.

The sample's treatment or condition label, decoded: in vitro stimulation with specific CMV peptide epitopes to enrich CMV-specific T cells. The paper as a whole reports these results and caveats: Cumulative frequency of public TCR beta family members discriminated carriers of CMV infection plus the relevant HLA type in this cohort and an independent approximately 360-donor cohort. The ex vivo response was dominated by HLA-C-restricted CMV-specific TCR beta clonotypes, and the single most frequent clonotype in two of eight donors was supplied by these HLA-C-restricted clonotypes.

The CDR3, from cysteine to phenylalanine, totals 16 residues. Of the read, only the CDR3 DNA is kept; its 48 bases are in frame from base 1. CDR1 and CDR2 (ENHRY, SYGVKD) derive from the germline V gene. Deletion took 5 bases off V and 4 bases off J, with a span of 21 bases between the germline ends. The listed sequencing device is Illumina HiSeq 1500. The raw public data were reprocessed by TCRdb itself: fastp quality trimming at Q25, MiXCR clonotype calling, in-frame beta chains only. Merged by CDR3 protein, the rows form single entries marked with the most common genes and DNA. In all, the sample holds hundreds of thousands of distinct CDR3 sequences, and around 29% of those were seen once. Jointly, the top ten make up over 12% of the sample. In regard to this clonotype: Its antigen specificity is not known. No qualities accompany the bases; no much larger clone lies one base away.

This clonotype was sampled from a human donor in good health (CMV status not recorded). Some clones in this sample may be carry-over from other donors' samples. Sequenced material: cultured CD8+ T cells from PBMCs, taken from culture after CMV antigen stimulation. The rearranged chain carries TRBV10-3 and TRBJ2-7, with TRBD2 tentatively as D gene (5 bases match). The DNA sequence follows: TGTGCCATCAGTTCGGGGTTGGTCCCTGGTTATTACGAGCAGTACTTC. Translated, it reads CAISSGLVPGYYEQYF.